The 21 T cell receptor beta chains below come from one sample, sequenced in a study of PD-1 blockade in classical Hodgkin lymphoma. Libraries were prepared by immunoSEQ multiplex PCR; TCRdb keeps only in-frame clonotypes and omits some of them. The data hold 95,000 or so clones, with approximately 88% observed a single time. Patients all relapsed after autologous stem cell transplantation, and there was variation in brentuximab vedotin exposure. The sample here was peripheral blood mononuclear cells (PBMCs), taken at baseline. The source of these receptors is a human donor with classical Hodgkin lymphoma.

The chain couples TRBV9 to TRBJ2-1; D perhaps matches TRBD2 (7 bases). The CDR3 runs to 13 residues. Germline V lookup: CDR1 SGDLS, CDR2 YYNGEE. Trimming pared 7 bases from V and 5 bases from J, leaving 13 bases between. Here the CDR3 DNA reads TGTGCCAGCGGTGGGGGGGCCGACAATGAGCAGTTCTTC. This translates into CASGGGADNEQFF.

Of note for this clone: A read error may account for a junction end that differs from germline. This chain joins TRBV7-2 and TRBJ2-7; 11 bases align to TRBD2. The CDR3 extends over 15 amino acids. Looked up from germline, CDR1 is SGHTA and CDR2 is FQGNSA. CDR3 nucleotides: TGTGCCAGCAGTTTAGGACTAGCGGGCTCCTACGAGCAGTACTTC. It encodes CASSLGLAGSYEQYF.

The chain recombines TRBV7-2 with TRBJ2-7; D is possibly TRBD1 (5 bases). The CDR3 spans 14 residues. From germline, CDR1 is SGHTA and CDR2 FQGNSA. The V end was cut by 5 bases, the J end by 5 bases, with 16 bases between. The CDR3 reads CASSADRRGHEQYF. In DNA, the CDR3 is TGTGCCAGCAGCGCCGACAGACGCGGCCACGAGCAGTACTTC. Based on the CDR3 plus reference TRBV7-2 and TRBJ2-7, the full variable domain is GAGVSQSPSNKVTEKGKDVELRCDPISGHTALYWYRQSLGQGLEFLIYFQGNSAPDKSGLPSDRFSAERTGGSVSTLTIQRTQQEDSAVYLCASSADRRGHEQYFGPGTRLTVT.

The chain carries TRBV15 and TRBJ1-2; TRBD1 might be the D (6 bases). V lost 8 bases and J lost 0, with 16 bases in between. Germline CDR1 reads LNHNV; CDR2 reads YYDKDF (reference sequence). The CDR3 runs to 15 residues. In DNA form, the CDR3 reads TGTGCCACCGAGGGGGGGACACCGTCTAACTATGGCTACACCTTC. Protein: CATEGGTPSNYGYTF.

The chain carries TRBV5-5 and TRBJ2-7; D uncertain. Deletions cut 0 bases from V and 6 bases from J, with 7 bases between. Germline loops: CDR1 SGHKS, CDR2 YYEKEE (reference sequence). CDR3 size: 12 residues. The CDR3 loop reads CASSLEGFEQYF. The CDR3 DNA sequence: TGTGCCAGCAGCTTGGAAGGGTTCGAGCAGTACTTC. Supplemented by reference TRBV5-5 and TRBJ2-7, the full variable domain reads DAGVTQSPTHLIKTRGQQVTLRCSPISGHKSVSWYQQVLGQGPQFIFQYYEKEERGRGNFPDRFSARQFPNYSSELNVNALLLGDSALYLCASSLEGFEQYFGPGTRLTVT.

V usage is TRBV6-5 and J usage is TRBJ2-1; no definite D call. Trimming shortened V by 5 bases and J by 6 bases, and 8 bases separated the two germline ends. Germline V gives CDR1 MNHEY, CDR2 SVGAGI. The CDR3 totals 12 residues. As DNA, the CDR3 is TGTGCCAGCAGTCCCTTTACCAATGAGCAGTTCTTC. This encodes CASSPFTNEQFF.

This clone came up once. This chain uses TRBV6-5 with TRBJ1-1, with D unresolved. V lost 1 base, J lost 5 bases, and 11 bases lay in between. The germline V gene has CDR1 MNHEY and CDR2 SVGAGI. The CDR3 runs to 14 residues. The CDR3 protein is CASSYLQDQTEAFF. The CDR3 coding sequence is TGTGCCAGCAGTTACTTGCAAGACCAAACTGAAGCTTTCTTT.

V gene TRBV18 combines with J gene TRBJ1-5; the D gene is possibly TRBD1 (6 bases). Per germline, CDR1 KGHSH and CDR2 LQKENI. The V end was cut by 2 bases, the J end by 6 bases, with 11 bases between. There are 14 residues in the CDR3. This CDR3 reads CASSPSRGGQPQHF. The CDR3 DNA sequence: TGTGCCAGCTCACCAAGCAGGGGCGGTCAGCCCCAGCATTTT. Full variable domain (remainder filled in from reference TRBV18 and TRBJ1-5): NAGVMQNPRHLVRRRGQEARLRCSPMKGHSHVYWYRQLPEEGLKFMVYLQKENIIDESGMPKERFSAEFPKEGPSILRIQQVVRGDSAAYFCASSPSRGGQPQHFGDGTRLSIL.

This chain connects TRBV5-1 to TRBJ1-2, with a tentative D call TRBD1 (5 bases). V lost 2 bases and J 6 bases, leaving 17 bases between the germline ends. CDR3 length: 15 amino acids. Per germline, CDR1 SGHRS and CDR2 YFSETQ. The CDR3, as DNA: TGCGCCAGCAGCTTCGACGGCGGTGGCAGGGATGGCTACACCTTC. Translation gives CASSFDGGGRDGYTF. Together with reference TRBV5-1 and TRBJ1-2, the CDR3 gives the full variable domain: KAGVTQTPRYLIKTRGQQVTLSCSPISGHRSVSWYQQTPGQGLQFLFEYFSETQRNKGNFPGRFSGRQFSNSRSEMNVSTLELGDSALYLCASSFDGGGRDGYTFGSGTRLTVV.

This clone was found a few times. The rearrangement links TRBV29-1 to TRBJ1-1, with TRBD1 identical over 7 bases. This CDR3 spans 13 amino acids. After removal of 7 bases from V and 2 bases from J, the junction contained 7 bases not matched to a gene. Germline lookup yields CDR1 SQVTM and CDR2 ANQGSEA. CDR3 nucleotide sequence: TGCAGCGCACATGGACAGGCAAACACTGAAGCTTTCTTT. It is translated as CSAHGQANTEAFF.

V is TRBV19 and J is TRBJ1-5; TRBD1 agrees at 7 bases. Trimming cost V 2 bases and J 4 bases; bases outside gene matches: 5. This CDR3 comprises 15 residues. The germline V gene encodes CDR1 LNHDA and CDR2 SQIVND (reference sequence). The CDR3 DNA sequence: TGTGCCAGTAGTATAAACCGGGACAGAAATCAGCCCCAGCATTTT. It encodes CASSINRDRNQPQHF. Looking up the rest from reference TRBV19 and TRBJ1-5 gives the full variable domain: DGGITQSPKYLFRKEGQNVTLSCEQNLNHDAMYWYRQDPGQGLRLIYYSQIVNDFQKGDIAEGYSVSREKKESFPLTVTSAQKNPTAFYLCASSINRDRNQPQHFGDGTRLSIL.

In DNA, the CDR3 is TGTGCCAGCAGCCTAATGAGGGACACCGGGGAGCTGTTTTTT. Protein product: CASSLMRDTGELFF. The rearrangement links TRBV7-2 to TRBJ2-2, with a weak D call TRBD2 (5 bases). Trimming left V 5 bases short and J 3 bases short, with 10 bases between. Germline CDR1 is SGHTA and CDR2 is FQGNSA. The CDR3 totals 14 residues.

The genes are TRBV7-2 and TRBJ1-2, with D unclear. The CDR3 loop spans 14 amino acids. Germline V CDR1 and CDR2: SGHTA, FQGNSA. Trimming removed 5 bases from V and 6 bases from J, with 16 bases in between. The CDR3 DNA is TGTGCCAGCAGCCCCTTAGGGTTGAGGGATGGCTACACCTTC. Encoded protein: CASSPLGLRDGYTF. Together with reference TRBV7-2 and TRBJ1-2, the CDR3 gives the full variable domain: GAGVSQSPSNKVTEKGKDVELRCDPISGHTALYWYRQSLGQGLEFLIYFQGNSAPDKSGLPSDRFSAERTGGSVSTLTIQRTQQEDSAVYLCASSPLGLRDGYTFGSGTRLTVV.

This sequence joins TRBV7-2 and TRBJ1-2; the D is unclear. Trimming shortened V by 5 bases and J by 7 bases, and 23 bases separated the two germline ends. Germline-derived CDR1 and CDR2 are SGHTA and FQGNSA. The CDR3 runs to 16 residues. DNA of the CDR3: TGTGCCAGCAGCCCCCCCGACGGAAGACAAAGGACTGGCTACACCTTC. Translated: CASSPPDGRQRTGYTF.

The CDR3 DNA reads as TGTGCCAGTAGTATTCGGGGGGGGTTTGGAGAGACCCAGTACTTC. Protein product: CASSIRGGFGETQYF. The V gene is TRBV19, the J gene TRBJ2-5; 8 bases are shared with TRBD2. The germline gives CDR1 LNHDA, CDR2 SQIVND (reference sequence). The CDR3 spans 15 residues. V lost 3 bases and J lost 4; bases outside the gene matches: 7.

The chain has TRBV10-3 and TRBJ1-5, with 12 bases that match TRBD1. CDR1 is ENHRY, CDR2 SYGVKD, per germline. The CDR3 extends over 16 amino acids. J lost 5 bases, V lost 3 bases, and 5 bases had no gene match. In DNA form, the CDR3 reads TGTGCCATCAGTGATAGGGACAGGGGGCATGATCAGCCCCAGCATTTT. Residues: CAISDRDRGHDQPQHF.

The rearrangement links TRBV6-1 to TRBJ2-7; D is possibly TRBD1 or TRBD2 (5 bases each). With 6 bases removed from V and 1 base from J, the gap between germline ends came to 13 bases. Looked up from germline, CDR1 is MNHNS and CDR2 is SASEGT. The CDR3 runs 14 residues. The CDR3 DNA is TGTGCCAGCAGACCCGGGACCCCTTCCTACGAGCAGTACTTC. It yields the protein CASRPGTPSYEQYF.

The rearrangement uses TRBV28 and TRBJ2-1; either TRBD1 or TRBD2 may supply D (5 bases each). The ends were cut back, 7 bases at V and 6 bases at J, with 22 bases in the middle. CDR1 MDHEN and CDR2 SYDVKM come from the germline V gene. This CDR3 spans 16 amino acids. The CDR3 loop reads CASTTTAGIGANEQFF. CDR3 DNA: TGTGCCAGCACAACCACCGCCGGGATTGGGGCCAATGAGCAGTTCTTC.

This clone was seen only once. The V gene is TRBV5-8, the J gene TRBJ1-4, with D maybe TRBD1 (5 bases). This CDR3 has 14 residues. V lost 0 bases to trimming and J lost 4 bases, with 7 bases between them. Germline V gene sequence: CDR1 SGHTS, CDR2 YDEGEE. DNA of the CDR3: TGTGCCAGCAGCTTGGGGGGGTTTAATGAAAAACTGTTTTTT. The encoded protein is CASSLGGFNEKLFF.

The chain recombines TRBV7-9 with TRBJ1-5; D is unclear. Trimming removed 2 bases at V and 4 bases at J, with 9 bases between. Germline V lookup: CDR1 SEHNR, CDR2 FQNEAQ (reference sequence). CDR3 length: 14 amino acids. CDR3 sequence (DNA): TGTGCCAGCAGCTTATCCGGGATGAATCAGCCCCAGCATTTT. Translation gives CASSLSGMNQPQHF.

This rearrangement joins TRBV18 to TRBJ2-4; 9 bases agree with TRBD1. Germline V gene sequence: CDR1 KGHSH, CDR2 LQKENI. The trim removed 6 bases at V and 1 base at J, leaving 4 bases unmatched. This CDR3 has 15 residues. The CDR3 nucleotides are TGTGCCAGCTCGACACAGGGGGCGGCCAAAAACATTCAGTACTTC. It translates to CASSTQGAAKNIQYF.